This T cell receptor (beta chain) came from a study of T-cell reconstitution after alpha-beta-depleted transplantation in children. As it was prepared, the TCRbeta library received unique molecular identifiers. One entry per CDR3 protein results from TCRdb running MiXCR on the PCR reads. Seen here are more than 450,000 distinct CDR3 sequences, around 16% observed once, and the top ten hold 3.3%. The clonotype originates from a human donor who donated a stem cell graft to a child with acute lymphoblastic leukemia. The sample consisted of PBMCs from the stem cell graft donor, taken from the stem cell graft.

In nucleotides, the CDR3 is TGTGCCATCAGTGAGTCAGCTTCAGCACATGAGCAGTTCTTC. Translated: CAISESASAHEQFF. J is TRBJ2-1 and V is TRBV10-3; no definite D call. Between the trimmed V and J ends, which lost 0 bases and 8 bases, there was a span of 11 bases. Per the germline V gene, CDR1 is ENHRY and CDR2 is SYGVKD. The CDR3 length is 14 residues.